There are a few counts of the clone carrying this TCR beta chain. TCRdb used MiXCR to reprocess the 5' RACE reads, holding one entry per CDR3 protein. The sample has roughly 51,000 distinct CDR3 sequences, 7.3% seen once. Trimming took 11 bases from V and 6 from J; bases not matched to a gene: 7. This CDR3 has 13 amino acids. Germline V gene lookup returns CDR1 ENHRY and CDR2 SYGVKD. The data belong to a study of T-cell memory formation after mild COVID-19. Sample: PBMCs or a T cell subset sorted from them (not recorded which). This sequence joins TRBV10-3 and TRBJ1-6; the match to TRBD1 covers 7 bases. This clonotype was obtained from a man aged 18 to 30 who had mild COVID-19 (a few samples of this study predate the infection). Cell type and time point are not known. CDR3 nucleotides: TGTGCCGTCAACAGGGGACCTAATTCACCCCTCCACTTT. Translation: CAVNRGPNSPLHF.